A single sample gave rise to the 18 T cell receptor beta chains below, sequenced in a study of shared clonotypes between healthy human individuals. Profiling relied on immunoSEQ multiplex PCR, and the TCRdb table lists in-frame clones only, not all of them. Of about 180,000 clones listed, approximately 92% are singletons. The material sequenced was naive CD4+ T cells sorted from blood. The subset was: CD45RA+ positively selected. These receptor sequences come from a young woman in good health.

The chain couples TRBV28 to TRBJ1-4; possible D gene TRBD1, 6 bases. Trimming took off 5 bases at V and 5 bases at J, with 12 bases between the two ends. Per germline, CDR1 MDHEN and CDR2 SYDVKM. This CDR3 region has 14 residues. The CDR3 reads CASSPPGANEKLFF. The CDR3 DNA is TGTGCCAGCAGTCCCCCGGGGGCAAATGAAAAACTGTTTTTT.

This clone was counted a few times. The genes are TRBV10-3 and TRBJ1-2; TRBD1 is a possible D gene (5 bases). Germline-derived CDR1 and CDR2 are ENHRY and SYGVKD. The V end was cut by 0 bases, the J end by 12 bases, with 8 bases between. This CDR3 is 11 amino acids long. The CDR3 DNA sequence: TGTGCCATCAGTGAGTCCGGGACGCACACCTTC. It translates to CAISESGTHTF.

V and J are TRBV9 and TRBJ2-2, with a tentative D call TRBD2 (6 bases). Trimming left V 1 base short and J 4 bases short, with 14 bases between. The CDR3 sequence is 16 residues long. Per germline, CDR1 SGDLS and CDR2 YYNGEE. CDR3 DNA sequence: TGTGCCAGCAGCGTATTGGCAGGGAGGTCCACCGGGGAGCTGTTTTTT. It encodes CASSVLAGRSTGELFF.

The rearrangement uses TRBV27 and TRBJ1-4; possibly TRBD1 for D (6 bases). Germline CDR1 is MNHEY and CDR2 is SMNVEV (reference sequence). The V end was cut by 5 bases, the J end by 5 bases, with 15 bases between. The CDR3 totals 15 residues. The chain's CDR3 is CASSQTGLDNEKLFF. The CDR3 nucleotides are TGTGCCAGCAGTCAGACAGGTCTTGACAATGAAAAACTGTTTTTT.

The J gene is TRBJ1-4, the V gene TRBV28; D not resolved. CDR1 and CDR2 from the germline V gene are MDHEN and SYDVKM. The V end was cut by 3 bases, the J end by 0 bases, with 17 bases between. The CDR3 sequence is 18 residues long. The CDR3, as DNA: TGTGCCAGCAGTTTGTCAGGAAATATTTTAGCAACTAATGAAAAACTGTTTTTT. This sequence encodes CASSLSGNILATNEKLFF.

This rearrangement joins TRBV5-1 to TRBJ1-1, with a possible D match to TRBD1 (6 bases). Deletions cut 5 bases from V and 2 bases from J, with 19 bases between. The CDR3 is 16 amino acids. The germline gives CDR1 SGHRS, CDR2 YFSETQ. CDR3 DNA sequence: TGCGCCAGCAGACCGTTGGGGGGGCGCCAAAACACTGAAGCTTTCTTT. Its protein product is CASRPLGGRQNTEAFF. Drawing the rest from reference TRBV5-1 and TRBJ1-1, the complete variable domain is KAGVTQTPRYLIKTRGQQVTLSCSPISGHRSVSWYQQTPGQGLQFLFEYFSETQRNKGNFPGRFSGRQFSNSRSEMNVSTLELGDSALYLCASRPLGGRQNTEAFFGQGTRLTVV.

V and J are TRBV20-1 and TRBJ2-3; D is ambiguous. Germline CDR1 and CDR2: DFQATT and SNEGSKA (reference sequence). There are 11 residues in the CDR3. V shed 5 bases and J shed 8 bases, with 11 bases lying between them. In DNA form, the CDR3 reads TGCAGTGCTGCTGCCGTCTCTACGCAGTATTTT. This sequence encodes CSAAAVSTQYF.

This chain uses TRBV18 with TRBJ2-1, with TRBD2 identical over 9 bases. The ends lost 3 bases at V and 0 bases at J; junction bases unmatched: 18. The CDR3 extends over 21 amino acids. Germline values: CDR1 KGHSH, CDR2 LQKENI. The CDR3 DNA sequence: TGTGCCAGCTCACCGTTACTAGGGACTAGCCAAGGGGATAGCTCCTACAATGAGCAGTTCTTC. Amino acids: CASSPLLGTSQGDSSYNEQFF.

The chain uses TRBV29-1 and TRBJ1-5, with D unresolved. CDR1 is SQVTM and CDR2 is ANQGSEA in the germline V gene. The V end was cut by 4 bases, the J end by 3 bases, with 4 bases between. The CDR3 contains 11 residues. CDR3 amino acids: CSVGSNQPQHF. The CDR3 region has the DNA TGCAGCGTTGGATCCAATCAGCCCCAGCATTTT.

This clone was seen a single time. The chain uses TRBV19 and TRBJ2-7, with 10 bases identical to TRBD2. J was trimmed by 3 bases and V by 6 bases; bases with no gene match: 5. In germline, CDR1 is LNHDA, CDR2 SQIVND (reference sequence). This CDR3 contains 14 residues. The CDR3 sequence: CASRPGTSDYEQYF. CDR3 in DNA: TGTGCCAGTAGACCCGGGACTAGCGACTACGAGCAGTACTTC.

This chain connects TRBV14 to TRBJ2-5, with 7 bases identical to TRBD1. Germline lookup yields CDR1 SGHDN and CDR2 FVKESK. The length of the CDR3 is 13 residues. V lost 6 bases and J lost 6; bases outside the gene matches: 7. The CDR3 protein is CASSDRALKTQYF. CDR3 coding DNA: TGTGCCAGCAGTGACAGGGCGTTGAAGACCCAGTACTTC.

This clone occurred once. This sequence joins TRBV10-3 and TRBJ1-4; 7 nucleotides match TRBD1. Germline V lookup: CDR1 ENHRY, CDR2 SYGVKD. The CDR3 runs to 17 residues. V gave up 7 bases and J gave up 4 bases; unmatched junction bases: 15. The CDR3 region has the DNA TGTGCCATCACGCCCAGACAGGGAAAAGAGAGTAATGAAAAACTGTTTTTT. Amino acids: CAITPRQGKESNEKLFF.

The V gene is TRBV28, the J gene TRBJ2-6; weak D call: TRBD2 (5 bases). The CDR3 consists of 17 residues. Germline V lookup: CDR1 MDHEN, CDR2 SYDVKM. Trimming took 6 bases from V and 2 from J, leaving 17 bases between them. CDR3 nucleotide sequence: TGTGCCAGCAGCTTAAATCCGGGGAAGGCTGGGGCCAACGTCCTGACTTTC. Translation gives CASSLNPGKAGANVLTF. Looking up the rest from reference TRBV28 and TRBJ2-6 gives the full variable domain: DVKVTQSSRYLVKRTGEKVFLECVQDMDHENMFWYRQDPGLGLRLIYFSYDVKMKEKGDIPEGYSVSREKKERFSLILESASTNQTSMYLCASSLNPGKAGANVLTFGAGSRLTVL.

The V call is TRBV4-1, the J call TRBJ2-2, with D possibly being TRBD2 (6 bases). V lost 6 bases to trimming and J lost 0 bases, with 11 bases between them. The CDR3 sequence is 15 residues long. CDR1 is MGHRA, CDR2 YSYEKL, per germline. CDR3 DNA sequence: TGCGCCAGCAGTAGCGGACGCCCGAACACCGGGGAGCTGTTTTTT. Translating it yields CASSSGRPNTGELFF.

The chain recombines TRBV7-9 with TRBJ2-6; D is unresolved. The CDR3 spans 14 residues. The V end lost 11 bases, the J end lost 4 bases, and 15 bases lay between the germline ends. The V gene's germline CDR1 is SEHNR and CDR2 FQNEAQ (reference sequence). The CDR3 sequence: CAGERSAGANVLTF. Here the CDR3 DNA reads TGTGCCGGCGAGAGGTCCGCCGGGGCCAACGTCCTGACTTTC.

V usage is TRBV5-5 and J usage is TRBJ1-1, with 8 bases aligning to TRBD1. This CDR3 has 15 residues. V shed 3 bases and J 7 bases; nucleotides not matched to a gene: 11. Looked up from germline, CDR1 is SGHKS and CDR2 is YYEKEE (reference sequence). CDR3 sequence (DNA): TGTGCCAGCAGCTCGGGGACAGGCGTAAGAGGTGAAGCTTTCTTT. Translation: CASSSGTGVRGEAFF.

The chain recombines TRBV9 with TRBJ2-7; TRBD2 matches at 10 bases. Germline CDR1 and CDR2: SGDLS and YYNGEE. This CDR3 contains 15 residues. V lost 0 bases to trimming and J lost 5 bases; unmatched junction nucleotides: 5. The CDR3 DNA sequence: TGTGCCAGCAGCGTAGAGGCTAGCGGGAGACACGAGCAGTACTTC. Amino acid sequence: CASSVEASGRHEQYF.

V gene TRBV4-1 combines with J gene TRBJ1-1; 12 bases agree with TRBD1. Germline assignment: CDR1 MGHRA and CDR2 YSYEKL. With V trimmed by 4 bases and J by 5 bases, 8 bases remained unmatched. The CDR3 contains 16 residues. CDR3 sequence reads: CASSPGQGARFTEAFF. CDR3 sequence (DNA): TGCGCCAGCAGCCCGGGACAGGGGGCGCGGTTTACTGAAGCTTTCTTT.